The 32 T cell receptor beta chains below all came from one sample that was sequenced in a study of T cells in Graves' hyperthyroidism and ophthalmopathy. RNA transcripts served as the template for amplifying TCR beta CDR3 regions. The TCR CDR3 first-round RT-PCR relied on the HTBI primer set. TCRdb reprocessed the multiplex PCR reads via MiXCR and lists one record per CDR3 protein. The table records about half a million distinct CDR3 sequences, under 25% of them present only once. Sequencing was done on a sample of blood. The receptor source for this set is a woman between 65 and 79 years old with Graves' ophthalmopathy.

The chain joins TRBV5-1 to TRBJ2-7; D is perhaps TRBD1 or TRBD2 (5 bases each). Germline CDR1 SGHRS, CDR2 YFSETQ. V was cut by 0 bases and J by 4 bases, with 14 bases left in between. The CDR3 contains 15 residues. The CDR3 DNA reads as TGCGCCAGCAGCTTGGCGGCAGGGAGTAAATACGAGCAGTACTTC. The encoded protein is CASSLAAGSKYEQYF.

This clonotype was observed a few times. CDR3 loop: CASSYRTSHPIDTQYF. CDR3 nucleotides: TGTGCCAGCAGTTACCGTACATCCCATCCCATCGATACGCAGTATTTT. The chain employs TRBV6-2 or TRBV6-3 and TRBJ2-3; D not resolved. The CDR3 has 16 residues. Germline CDR1 reads MNHEY; CDR2 reads SVGEGT. Trimming cost V 2 bases and J 6 bases, with 18 bases left between them.

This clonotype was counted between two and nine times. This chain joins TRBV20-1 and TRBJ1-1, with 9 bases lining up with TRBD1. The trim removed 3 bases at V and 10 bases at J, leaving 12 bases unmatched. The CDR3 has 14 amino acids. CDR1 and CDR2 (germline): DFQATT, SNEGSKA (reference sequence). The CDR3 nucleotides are TGCAGTGCTAGTGGGAGGGACAGGGAAATTGGAGCTTTCTTT. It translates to CSASGRDREIGAFF.

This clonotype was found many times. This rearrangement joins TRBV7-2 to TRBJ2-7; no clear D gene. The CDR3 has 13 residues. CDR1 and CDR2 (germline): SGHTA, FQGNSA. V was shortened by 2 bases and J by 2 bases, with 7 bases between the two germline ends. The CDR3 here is CASSLMTAYEQYF. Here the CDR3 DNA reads TGTGCCAGCAGCTTAATGACCGCCTACGAGCAGTACTTC.

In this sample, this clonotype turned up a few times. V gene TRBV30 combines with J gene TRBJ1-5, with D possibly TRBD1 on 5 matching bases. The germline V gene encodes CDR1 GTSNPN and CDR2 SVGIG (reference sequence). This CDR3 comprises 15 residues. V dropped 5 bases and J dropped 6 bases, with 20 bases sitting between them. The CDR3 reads CAWDRGTGGTQPQHF. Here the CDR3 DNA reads TGTGCCTGGGACCGCGGGACCGGTGGGACTCAGCCCCAGCATTTT.

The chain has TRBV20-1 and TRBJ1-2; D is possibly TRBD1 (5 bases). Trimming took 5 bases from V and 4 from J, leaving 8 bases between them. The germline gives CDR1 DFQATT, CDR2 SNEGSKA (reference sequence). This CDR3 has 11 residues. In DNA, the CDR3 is TGCAGTGCTGGGGGAACCTATGGCTACACCTTC. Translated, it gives CSAGGTYGYTF.

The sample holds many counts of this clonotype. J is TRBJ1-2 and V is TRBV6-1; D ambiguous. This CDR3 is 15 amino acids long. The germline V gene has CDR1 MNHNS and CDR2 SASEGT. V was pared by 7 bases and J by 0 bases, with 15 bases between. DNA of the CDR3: TGTGCCAGCACATTTGACATCACCTCTAACTATGGCTACACCTTC. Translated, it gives CASTFDITSNYGYTF.

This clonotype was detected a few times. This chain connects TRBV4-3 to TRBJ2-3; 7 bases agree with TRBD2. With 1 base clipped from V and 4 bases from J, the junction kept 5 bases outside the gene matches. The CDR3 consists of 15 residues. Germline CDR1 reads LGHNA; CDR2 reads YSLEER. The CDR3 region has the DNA TGCGCCAGCAGCCAAGGACTAGCTCTCGCAGATACGCAGTATTTT. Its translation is CASSQGLALADTQYF.

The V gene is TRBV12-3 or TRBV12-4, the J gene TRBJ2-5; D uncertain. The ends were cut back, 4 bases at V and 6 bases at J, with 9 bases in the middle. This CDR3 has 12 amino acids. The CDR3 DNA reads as TGTGCCAGCAGTTCCCAGTCAAAGACCCAGTACTTC. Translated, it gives CASSSQSKTQYF.

The CDR3 spells CAISELQGSAYGYTF. Here the CDR3 DNA reads TGTGCCATCAGTGAATTACAGGGTTCGGCCTATGGCTACACCTTC. The V and J genes are TRBV10-3 and TRBJ1-2; TRBD1 is a possible D gene (6 bases). CDR1 and CDR2 from the germline V gene are ENHRY and SYGVKD. Trimming pared 3 bases from V and 4 bases from J, leaving 15 bases between. The CDR3 sequence is 15 residues long.

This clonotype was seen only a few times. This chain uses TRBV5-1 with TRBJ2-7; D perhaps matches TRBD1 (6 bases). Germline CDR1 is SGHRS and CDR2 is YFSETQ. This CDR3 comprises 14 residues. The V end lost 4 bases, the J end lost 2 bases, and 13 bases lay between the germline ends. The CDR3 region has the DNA TGCGCCAGCAGCCTGACACAGGGAACCTACGAGCAGTACTTC. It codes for CASSLTQGTYEQYF.

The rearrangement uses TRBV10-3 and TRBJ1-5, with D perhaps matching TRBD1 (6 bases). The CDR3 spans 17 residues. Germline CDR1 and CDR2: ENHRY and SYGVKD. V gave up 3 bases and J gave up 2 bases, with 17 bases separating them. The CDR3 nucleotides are TGTGCCATCAGTGACCCACGACAGGAAGCAGGCAATCAGCCCCAGCATTTT. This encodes CAISDPRQEAGNQPQHF.

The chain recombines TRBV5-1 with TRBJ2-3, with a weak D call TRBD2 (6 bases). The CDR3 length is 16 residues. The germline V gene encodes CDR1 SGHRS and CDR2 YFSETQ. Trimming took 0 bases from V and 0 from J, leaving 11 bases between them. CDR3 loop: CASSLAMAGSTDTQYF. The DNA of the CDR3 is TGCGCCAGCAGCTTGGCCATGGCGGGGAGCACAGATACGCAGTATTTT.

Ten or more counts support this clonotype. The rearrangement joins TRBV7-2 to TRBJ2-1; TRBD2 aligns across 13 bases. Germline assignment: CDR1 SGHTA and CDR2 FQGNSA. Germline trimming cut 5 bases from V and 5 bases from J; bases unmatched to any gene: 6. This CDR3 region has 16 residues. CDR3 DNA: TGTGCCAGCAGCCGACGCGGGACTAGCGGGAACAATGAGCAGTTCTTC. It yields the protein CASSRRGTSGNNEQFF.

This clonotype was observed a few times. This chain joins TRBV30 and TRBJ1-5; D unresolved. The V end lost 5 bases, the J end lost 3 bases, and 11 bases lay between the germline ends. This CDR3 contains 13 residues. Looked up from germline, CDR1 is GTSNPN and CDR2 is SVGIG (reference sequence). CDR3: CAWAPNDNQPQHF. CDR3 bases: TGTGCCTGGGCCCCCAACGACAATCAGCCCCAGCATTTT.

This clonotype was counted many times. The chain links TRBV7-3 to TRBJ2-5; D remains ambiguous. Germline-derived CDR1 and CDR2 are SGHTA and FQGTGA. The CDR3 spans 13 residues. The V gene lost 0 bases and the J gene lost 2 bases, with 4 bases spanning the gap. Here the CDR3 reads CASSLTPQETQYF. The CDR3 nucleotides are TGTGCCAGCAGCTTAACGCCACAAGAGACCCAGTACTTC.

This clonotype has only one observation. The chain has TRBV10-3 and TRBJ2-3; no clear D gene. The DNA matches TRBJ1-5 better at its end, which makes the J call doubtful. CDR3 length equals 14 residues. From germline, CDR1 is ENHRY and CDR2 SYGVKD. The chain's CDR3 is CAISDGPSTDTQHF. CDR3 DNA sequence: TGTGCCATCAGTGACGGCCCTAGCACAGATACGCAGCATTTT.

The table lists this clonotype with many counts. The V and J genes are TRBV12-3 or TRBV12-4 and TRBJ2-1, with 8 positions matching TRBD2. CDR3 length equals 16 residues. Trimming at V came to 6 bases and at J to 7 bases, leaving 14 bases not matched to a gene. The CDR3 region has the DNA TGTGCCAGCAGCCCGGAGGGAGCGGGAGTGGGTAATGAGCAGTTCTTC. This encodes CASSPEGAGVGNEQFF.

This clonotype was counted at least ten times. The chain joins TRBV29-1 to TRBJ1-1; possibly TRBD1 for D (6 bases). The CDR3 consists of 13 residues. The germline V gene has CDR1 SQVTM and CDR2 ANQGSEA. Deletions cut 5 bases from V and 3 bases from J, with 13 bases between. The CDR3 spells CSVLDRSDTEAFF. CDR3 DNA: TGCAGCGTTCTTGACAGGTCTGACACTGAAGCTTTCTTT.

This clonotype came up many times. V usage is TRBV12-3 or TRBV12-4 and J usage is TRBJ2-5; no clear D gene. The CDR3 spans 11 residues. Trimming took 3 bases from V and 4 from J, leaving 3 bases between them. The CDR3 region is CASSFLETQYF. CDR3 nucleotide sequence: TGTGCCAGCAGTTTCCTAGAGACCCAGTACTTC.

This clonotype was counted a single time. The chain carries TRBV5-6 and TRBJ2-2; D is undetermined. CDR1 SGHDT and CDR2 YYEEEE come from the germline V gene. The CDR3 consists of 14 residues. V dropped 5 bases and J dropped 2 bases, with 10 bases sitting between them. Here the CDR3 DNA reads TGTGCCAGCAGAGCCGCCCCTAACACCGGGGAGCTGTTTTTT. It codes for CASRAAPNTGELFF.

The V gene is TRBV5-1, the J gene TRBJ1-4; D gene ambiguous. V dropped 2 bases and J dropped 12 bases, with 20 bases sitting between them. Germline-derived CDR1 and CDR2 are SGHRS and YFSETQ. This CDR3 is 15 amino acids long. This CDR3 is CASSFGSSGFGQLFF. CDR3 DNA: TGCGCCAGCAGCTTCGGATCCTCGGGGTTTGGACAACTGTTTTTT.

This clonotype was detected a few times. The CDR3 loop reads CASSISRRVNEQFF. The DNA of the CDR3 is TGTGCCAGTAGTATATCTCGCAGGGTCAATGAGCAGTTCTTC. The chain has TRBV19 and TRBJ2-1; maybe TRBD1 (5 bases). CDR3 length: 14 amino acids. Trimming shortened V by 2 bases and J by 6 bases, and 11 bases separated the two germline ends. Germline CDR1 and CDR2: LNHDA and SQIVND (reference sequence).

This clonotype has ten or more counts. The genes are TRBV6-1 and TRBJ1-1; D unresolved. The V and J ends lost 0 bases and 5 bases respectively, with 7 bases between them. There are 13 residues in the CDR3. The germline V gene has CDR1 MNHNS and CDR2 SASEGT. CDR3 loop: CASSEAGDTEAFF. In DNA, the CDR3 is TGTGCCAGCAGTGAAGCCGGAGATACTGAAGCTTTCTTT.

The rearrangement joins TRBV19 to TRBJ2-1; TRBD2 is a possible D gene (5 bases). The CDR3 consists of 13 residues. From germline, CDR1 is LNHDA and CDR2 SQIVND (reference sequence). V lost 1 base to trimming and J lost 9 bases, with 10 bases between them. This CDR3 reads CASSIVGGIEQFF. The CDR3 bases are TGTGCCAGTAGTATAGTTGGAGGTATTGAGCAGTTCTTC.

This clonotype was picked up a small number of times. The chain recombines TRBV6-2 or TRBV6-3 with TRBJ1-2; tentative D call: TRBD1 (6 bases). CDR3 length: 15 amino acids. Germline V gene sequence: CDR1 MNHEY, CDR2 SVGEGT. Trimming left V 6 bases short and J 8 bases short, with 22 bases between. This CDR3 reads CASSPPGGAPDGYTF. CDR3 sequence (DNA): TGTGCCAGCAGCCCCCCGGGGGGGGCCCCCGACGGCTACACCTTC.

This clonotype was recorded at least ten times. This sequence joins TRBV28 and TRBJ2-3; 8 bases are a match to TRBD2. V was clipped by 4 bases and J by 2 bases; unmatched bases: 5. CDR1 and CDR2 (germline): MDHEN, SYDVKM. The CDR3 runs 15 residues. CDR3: CASSSERGITDTQYF. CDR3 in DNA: TGTGCCAGCAGTTCAGAGCGGGGGATCACAGATACGCAGTATTTT.

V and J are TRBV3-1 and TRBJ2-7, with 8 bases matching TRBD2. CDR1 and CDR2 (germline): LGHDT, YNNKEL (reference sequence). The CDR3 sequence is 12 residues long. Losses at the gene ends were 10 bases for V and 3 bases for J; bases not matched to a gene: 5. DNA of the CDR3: TGTGCCACCGGGAGGGCCCACTACGAGCAGTACTTC. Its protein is CATGRAHYEQYF.

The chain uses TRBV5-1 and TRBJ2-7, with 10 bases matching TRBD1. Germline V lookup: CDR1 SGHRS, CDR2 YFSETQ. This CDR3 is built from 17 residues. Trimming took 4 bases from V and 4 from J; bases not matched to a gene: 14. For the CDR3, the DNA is TGCGCCAGCAGCCGATCCCTCGGACAGGGGGGATCATACGAGCAGTACTTC. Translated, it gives CASSRSLGQGGSYEQYF.

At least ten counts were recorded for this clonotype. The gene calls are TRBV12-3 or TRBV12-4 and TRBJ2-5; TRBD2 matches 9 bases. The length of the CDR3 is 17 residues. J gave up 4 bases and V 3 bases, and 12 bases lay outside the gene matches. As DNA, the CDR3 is TGTGCCAGCAGTTTTTGGACTAGCGAGAGGGAGGTAGAGACCCAGTACTTC. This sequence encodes CASSFWTSEREVETQYF.

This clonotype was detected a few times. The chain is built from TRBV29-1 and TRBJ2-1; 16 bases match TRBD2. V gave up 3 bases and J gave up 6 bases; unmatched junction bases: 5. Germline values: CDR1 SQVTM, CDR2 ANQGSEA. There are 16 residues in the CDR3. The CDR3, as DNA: TGCAGCGTTGAGGGGACTAGCGGGAGGGCTGTCAATGAGCAGTTCTTC. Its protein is CSVEGTSGRAVNEQFF.

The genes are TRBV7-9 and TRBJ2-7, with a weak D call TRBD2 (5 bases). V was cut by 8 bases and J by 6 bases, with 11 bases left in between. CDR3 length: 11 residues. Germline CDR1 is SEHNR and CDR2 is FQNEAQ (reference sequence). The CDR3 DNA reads TGTGCCAGCGCCCAAGAGGGCGAGCAGTACTTC. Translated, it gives CASAQEGEQYF.